Listed here are 9 T cell receptor beta chains from one sample, sequenced in a study of blood T cell repertoires in COVID-19. Profiled with immunoSEQ multiplex PCR; TCRdb holds only in-frame clones, not every one. In the table there are about 140,000 clones, approximately 88% of which are singletons. The specimen was peripheral blood. These receptor sequences come from a man aged 60-69 years with active or convalescent COVID-19.

The V gene is TRBV5-1, the J gene TRBJ2-3; 9 positions agree with TRBD1. The CDR3 covers 22 residues. V lost 7 bases and J lost 2; bases outside the gene matches: 29. Per the germline V gene, CDR1 is SGHRS and CDR2 is YFSETQ. The CDR3 protein is CASHRGPKVGDSRPFTTDTQYF. The CDR3 bases are TGCGCCAGCCACAGGGGGCCCAAGGTTGGGGACTCCCGCCCCTTTACCACAGATACGCAGTATTTT.

V and J are TRBV3-1 (or the pseudogene TRBV3-2) and TRBJ1-2; D call uncertain. The ends were cut back, 1 base at V and 8 bases at J, with 14 bases in the middle. Germline V gene sequence: CDR1 LGHDT, CDR2 YNNKEL (reference sequence). CDR3 length: 14 amino acids. The DNA of the CDR3 is TGTGCCAGCAGCCAAGTCTCAGGAGGCGGGGGCTACACCTTC. It is translated as CASSQVSGGGGYTF.

This sequence joins TRBV10-3 and TRBJ1-5; 7 nucleotides agree with TRBD1. This CDR3 has 15 amino acids. With 0 bases clipped from V and 6 bases from J, the junction kept 5 bases outside the gene matches. Germline V lookup: CDR1 ENHRY, CDR2 SYGVKD. The CDR3 sequence: CAISESTGVVQPQHF. DNA of the CDR3: TGTGCCATCAGTGAGTCAACAGGGGTTGTTCAGCCCCAGCATTTT.

The chain combines TRBV19 with TRBJ2-5, with 7 bases lining up with TRBD1. Germline V gene sequence: CDR1 LNHDA, CDR2 SQIVND (reference sequence). The CDR3 covers 17 residues. With V trimmed by 6 bases and J by 2 bases, 15 bases remained unmatched. The CDR3: CASRSLQGTVTQETQYF. The CDR3, as DNA: TGTGCCAGTAGATCCTTGCAGGGGACAGTCACTCAAGAGACCCAGTACTTC.

This clone appeared once. This chain uses TRBV20-1 with TRBJ2-5, with TRBD2 identical over 8 bases. The CDR3 consists of 14 residues. Germline V gene sequence: CDR1 DFQATT, CDR2 SNEGSKA (reference sequence). Losses at the gene ends were 3 bases for V and 5 bases for J; bases not matched to a gene: 8. The CDR3 DNA follows: TGCAGTGCTAGTCTCCCGGGAGGGCCGGAGACCCAGTACTTC. The encoded protein is CSASLPGGPETQYF.

The rearrangement links TRBV6-5 to TRBJ1-4, with D possibly being TRBD1 (6 bases). With 7 bases removed from V and 2 bases from J, the gap between germline ends came to 14 bases. Germline CDR1 MNHEY, CDR2 SVGAGI. The CDR3 has 15 amino acids. Here the CDR3 DNA reads TGTGCCAGCAATCGCGGACAGCTTACTAATGAAAAACTGTTTTTT. Protein sequence: CASNRGQLTNEKLFF.

The chain combines TRBV7-9 with TRBJ1-6; TRBD1 agrees at 9 bases. The CDR3 consists of 15 residues. Germline V gene data show CDR1 as SEHNR and CDR2 as FQNEAQ (reference sequence). The junction had 6 bases not matched to a gene; V was cut back by 6 bases and J by 6 bases. The CDR3 coding sequence is TGTGCCAGCAGACAACAGGGGGCCGTTAATTCACCCCTCCACTTT. Translated: CASRQQGAVNSPLHF.

The chain links TRBV5-6 to TRBJ1-5; a possible D gene is TRBD1 (5 bases). The CDR3 spans 13 residues. Trimming took off 1 base at V and 16 bases at J, with 18 bases between the two ends. In germline, CDR1 is SGHDT, CDR2 YYEEEE. The CDR3 DNA follows: TGTGCCAGCAGCTTGTCCCGCGGCAGGGATTCACATTTT. The encoded protein is CASSLSRGRDSHF.

The V gene is TRBV6-5, the J gene TRBJ1-1; 7 nucleotides align to TRBD1. The CDR3 totals 15 residues. Germline loops: CDR1 MNHEY, CDR2 SVGAGI. The V and J ends lost 5 bases and 4 bases, in that order; junction bases with no gene match: 10. This chain's CDR3 is CASSQGDSRGTEAFF. CDR3 sequence (DNA): TGTGCCAGCAGTCAGGGGGATTCGCGTGGCACTGAAGCTTTCTTT.